This TCR beta chain was identified during a study of long-term antiretroviral therapy in people with HIV. Survey-level immunoSEQ v3.0 assays were run. The method was immunoSEQ multiplex PCR; TCRdb's version includes in-frame clones alone and lacks a portion of them. This table holds approximately 24,000 clones, about 76% found once. Study results and limitations: Diversity remained lower than transplant donor controls, even though it increased after ART. Dominant in the repertoire at all time points were clones expanded before ART.

The CDR3 sequence is 15 residues long. Germline V gene lookup returns CDR1 SNHLY and CDR2 FYNNEI. The V gene end was trimmed by 7 bases and the J gene end by 3 bases; junction bases not matched to a gene: 9. Concerning this clone: Its antigen is still unknown.

Each specimen consisted of about 1-10 million cryopreserved PBMC prior to extraction of DNA. The origin of this receptor is a woman aged 18-29 years with HIV. V is TRBV2 and J is TRBJ1-5, with 7 bases lining up with TRBD1. Here the sequenced sample was unsorted PBMCs, taken at the start of antiretroviral therapy, before treatment. In DNA, the CDR3 is TGTGCCAGCACCTTAAGACAGGGAATCAATCAGCCCCAGCATTTT. Amino acid sequence: CASTLRQGINQPQHF.